The text below deals with one TCR beta chain. The target antigen is unknown. The data originate from a study of T cells expressing NK-cell markers. Study details: The study sequenced eight donors, seven HCMV-seropositive and one seronegative. Study results and limitations: For several donors, these clonotypes were likewise the leading ones in the CD3+CD56-NKG2C+ fraction. Specificity for HCMV among expanded NKG2C+ T cell clones was not established.

TCRdb reprocessed the 5' RACE reads and keeps a single row for each CDR3 protein, giving no DNA. The sample totals hundreds of thousands of distinct CDR3 sequences. The CDR3 is made up of 13 amino acids. Germline values: CDR1 MNHEY, CDR2 SMNVEV (reference sequence). The TCR comes from a man aged 18 to 30 in good health. The material sequenced was blood T cells: a sorted CD56 or NKG2C T cell subset, CD4+ or CD8+ T cells, or bulk PBMC T cells (not recorded which). The gene calls are TRBV27 and TRBJ2-3; checking the TCRdb D call of TRBD2 is not possible without DNA. The CDR3 spells CASWGGSWDTQYF.